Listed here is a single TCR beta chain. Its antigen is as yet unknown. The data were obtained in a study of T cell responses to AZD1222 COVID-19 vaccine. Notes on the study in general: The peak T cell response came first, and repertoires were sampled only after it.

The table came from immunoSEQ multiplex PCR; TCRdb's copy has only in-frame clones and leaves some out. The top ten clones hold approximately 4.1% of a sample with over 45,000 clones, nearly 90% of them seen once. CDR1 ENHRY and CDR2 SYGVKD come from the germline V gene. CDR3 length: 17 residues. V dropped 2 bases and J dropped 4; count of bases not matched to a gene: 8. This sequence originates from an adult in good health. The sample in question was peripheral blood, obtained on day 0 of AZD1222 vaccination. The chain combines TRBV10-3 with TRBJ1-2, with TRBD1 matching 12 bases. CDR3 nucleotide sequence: TGTGCCATCAGTGAGGAGACTCCGGGACAGGGGGCCTATGGCTACACCTTC. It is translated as CAISEETPGQGAYGYTF.